Reported below is one T cell receptor beta chain. What it binds is not known. At collection, donors were nominally healthy, but unrecorded immune exposures were probable. The CDR3 covers 14 residues. The J segment lost 7 bases and the V segment lost 7 bases, leaving 9 bases of the junction unmatched. The germline V gene encodes CDR1 SGHNT and CDR2 YYREEE (reference sequence). Amplification used 60 Vbeta primers and 13 Jbeta primers. Here immunoSEQ multiplex PCR was the method, and the copy in TCRdb shows in-frame clones only, minus some. The sample records roughly 200,000 clones, roughly 80% being singletons. The sample comes from a study of cytomegalovirus exposure and HLA in healthy donors. General study findings and limits: A previous analysis found most TCR beta V segments productive roughly 87% or roughly 30% of the time. Owing to their indistinguishability, certain V segments, notably TRBV6-2 and TRBV6-3, were excluded. An ancestry cluster, one associated with Asian ancestry, reportedly showed fewer N-insertions than the approximately 670-donor mean in a later analysis.

V and J are TRBV5-4 and TRBJ2-7, with 12 positions matching TRBD2. The clonotype was recovered from a young woman in good health and CMV-seronegative. The sequencing sample was made of PBMCs. The CDR3 spells CASGPSGGALEQYF. The DNA for the CDR3 is TGTGCCAGCGGTCCTAGCGGGGGGGCATTGGAGCAGTACTTC.